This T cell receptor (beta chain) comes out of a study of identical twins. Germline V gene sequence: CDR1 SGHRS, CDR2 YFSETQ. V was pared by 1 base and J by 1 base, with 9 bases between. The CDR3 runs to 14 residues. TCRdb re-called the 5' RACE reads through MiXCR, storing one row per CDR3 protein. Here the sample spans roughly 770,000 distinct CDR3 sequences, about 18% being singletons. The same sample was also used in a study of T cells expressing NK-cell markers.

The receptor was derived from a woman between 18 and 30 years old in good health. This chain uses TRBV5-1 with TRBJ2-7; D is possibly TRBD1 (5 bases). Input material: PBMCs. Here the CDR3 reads CASSLIGVSYEQYF. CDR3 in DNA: TGCGCCAGCAGCTTGATAGGGGTTTCCTACGAGCAGTACTTC.